These 5 T cell receptor beta chains originate from one sample sequenced in a study of cytomegalovirus exposure and HLA in healthy donors (TCRdb year 2017). The library came from the immunoSEQ multiplex PCR assay. For the multiplex PCR, a mixture combining 60 forward primers for TCR Vbeta segments and 13 reverse primers for TCR Jbeta segments was used. TCRdb took this table from immuneACCESS and kept in-frame rearrangements with V and J called. Such tables lack part of the clones; where checked against another copy, unresolved V genes explain under half of the gap, and the rest is unexplained. For this sample the table gives 110,000 or so clones, of which roughly 80% were detected only once. More than 6% of the sample comes from the top ten. The sequencing sample was made of PBMCs. The source is a woman between 45 and 65 years old in good health and CMV-seropositive.

The chain is built from TRBV6-5 and TRBJ2-4; D is unresolved. This CDR3 has 12 amino acids. The germline V gene encodes CDR1 MNHEY and CDR2 SVGAGI. Trimming shortened V by 0 bases and J by 11 bases, and 8 bases separated the two germline ends. CDR3 amino acids: CASSYSKTFQYF. The CDR3 DNA reads as TGTGCCAGCAGTTACTCGAAGACATTTCAGTACTTC.

This clone was detected a few times. J is TRBJ2-2 and V is TRBV5-8; TRBD2 might be the D (7 bases). V was cut by 0 bases and J by 3 bases, with 18 bases left in between. The CDR3 consists of 18 residues. The germline V gene has CDR1 SGHTS and CDR2 YDEGEE. This chain's CDR3 is CASSLVGLGGAHTGELFF. CDR3 bases: TGTGCCAGCAGCTTGGTGGGTCTAGGGGGGGCCCACACCGGGGAGCTGTTTTTT.

This clone was detected only a few times. The rearrangement uses TRBV10-2 and TRBJ2-3; TRBD1 might be the D (6 bases). There are 12 residues in the CDR3. Trimming left V 4 bases short and J 6 bases short, with 8 bases between. Germline V gives CDR1 WSHSY, CDR2 SAAADI. Here the CDR3 reads CASSAQGDTQYF. As DNA, the CDR3 is TGCGCCAGCAGTGCACAGGGCGATACGCAGTATTTT.

V is TRBV29-1 and J is TRBJ2-7; no firm D call. The germline V gene encodes CDR1 SQVTM and CDR2 ANQGSEA. V gave up 2 bases and J gave up 0 bases, with 5 bases separating them. This CDR3 has 12 residues. The CDR3 DNA follows: TGCAGCGTTGAAATCAGCTCCTACGAGCAGTACTTC. It codes for CSVEISSYEQYF.

In the case of this clone: An end of the junction differs from the germline gene, which may be a read error. In the same sample, other DNA sequences code for this CDR3. This rearrangement joins TRBV5-4 to TRBJ1-1; 7 positions agree with TRBD1. The germline CDR1 and CDR2 sequences are SGHNT and YYREEE (reference sequence). The CDR3 runs to 14 residues. The CDR3 here is CASSSGGPDTEAFF. CDR3 in DNA: TGTGCCAGCAGCTCAGGGGGGCCCGACACTGAAGCCTTCTTT. The full variable domain, with the rest looked up from reference TRBV5-4 and TRBJ1-1, is ETGVTQSPTHLIKTRGQQVTLRCSSQSGHNTVSWYQQALGQGPQFIFQYYREEENGRGNFPPRFSGLQFPNYSSELNVNALELDDSALYLCASSSGGPDTEAFFGQGTRLTVV.